The clone carrying this T cell receptor beta chain was observed a few times. TCRdb re-called the reads through MiXCR, storing one row per CDR3 protein. The sample shows roughly 630,000 distinct CDR3 sequences, 20% to 25% of them seen only once. The sample originates from a study of T cell repertoires in cytomegalovirus infection. V was clipped by 6 bases and J by 0 bases; unmatched bases: 10. This CDR3 is 16 amino acids long. The germline V gene has CDR1 DFQATT and CDR2 SNEGSKA (reference sequence). The chain is built from TRBV20-1 and TRBJ2-1; 8 positions agree with TRBD2. Sequencing was performed on CD8+ T cells from PBMCs. The clonotype was recovered from a human donor in good health (CMV status not recorded). Some clones in this sample may be carry-over from other donors' samples. The CDR3 protein is CSALREGALSYNEQFF. The DNA for the CDR3 is TGCAGTGCCCTCCGGGAGGGTGCCCTCTCCTACAATGAGCAGTTCTTC.